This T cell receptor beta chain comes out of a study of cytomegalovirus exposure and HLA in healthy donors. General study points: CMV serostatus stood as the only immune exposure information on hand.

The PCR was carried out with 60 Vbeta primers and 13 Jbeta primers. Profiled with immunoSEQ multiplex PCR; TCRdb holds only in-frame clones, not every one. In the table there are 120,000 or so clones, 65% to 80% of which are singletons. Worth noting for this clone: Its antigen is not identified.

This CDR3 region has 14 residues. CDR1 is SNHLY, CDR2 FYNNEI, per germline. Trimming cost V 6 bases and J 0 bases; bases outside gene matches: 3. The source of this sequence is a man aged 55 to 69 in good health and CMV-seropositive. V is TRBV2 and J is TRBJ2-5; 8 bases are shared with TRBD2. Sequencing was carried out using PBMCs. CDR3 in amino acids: CASRQREYQETQYF. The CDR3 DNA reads TGTGCCAGCAGACAGCGGGAGTACCAAGAGACCCAGTACTTC. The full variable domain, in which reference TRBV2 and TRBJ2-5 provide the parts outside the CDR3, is EPEVTQTPSHQVTQMGQEVILRCVPISNHLYFYWYRQILGQKVEFLVSFYNNEISEKSEIFDDQFSVERPDGSNFTLKIRSTKLEDSAMYFCASRQREYQETQYFGPGTRLLVL.